Listed below are T cell receptor beta chains from one sample, sequenced in a study of blood T cell repertoires in COVID-19. Method: immunoSEQ multiplex PCR; TCRdb's copy keeps in-frame clones and lacks some. The sample has under 350,000 clones; roughly nine tenths are singletons. Source material: peripheral blood. Receptor source: a man aged 45 to 65 with acute or convalescent COVID-19. Each CDR3 is given with its conserved first and last residue. A D gene is named only where the DNA matches it firmly. For some rows the clone size is stated as once, few or many, or as a class when expanded; others skip it.

-,TRBD2,TRBV12-5,TRBJ2-3,CASAEERGEEYF,TGTGCTAGTGCCGAAGAGCGGGGGGAAGAGTATTTT
-,-,TRBV2,TRBJ1-2,CASSPIPRGDGGYTF,TGTGCCAGCAGTCCCATACCTCGGGGGGATGGTGGCTACACCTTC
-,-,TRBV30,TRBJ1-2,CAWSDRLNLTF,TGTGCCTGGAGTGATCGACTTAATTTGACCTTC
-,TRBD2,TRBV12-3/TRBV12-4,TRBJ2-1,CASSSGLVQFF,TGTGCCAGCAGCTCTGGACTAGTTCAGTTCTTC
-,TRBD1,TRBV7-9,TRBJ2-3,CASSLDRNTQYF,TGTGCCAGCAGCTTGGACAGGAATACGCAGTATTTT
-,TRBD1,TRBV7-3,TRBJ2-6,CASSHEGAPANVLTF,TGTGCCAGCAGCCACGAGGGGGCGCCGGCCAACGTCCTGACTTTC
-,-,TRBV10-1,TRBJ1-5,CASSDGGYSNQPQHF,TGCGCCAGCAGTGATGGGGGGTATAGCAATCAGCCCCAGCATTTT
-,TRBD1,TRBV19,TRBJ1-6,CASSIAAGGLSPLHF,TGTGCCAGTAGTATAGCGGCAGGGGGCTTATCACCCCTCCACTTT
-,TRBD2,TRBV18,TRBJ2-1,CASSPPGSGYNEQFF,TGTGCCAGCTCACCACCCGGTAGCGGGTACAATGAGCAGTTCTTC
-,TRBD1,TRBV5-1,TRBJ2-7,CASSLATSGTGVYEQYF,TGCGCCAGCAGCTTGGCCACGTCCGGGACAGGGGTATACGAGCAGTACTTC
-,-,TRBV6-6,TRBJ1-5,CASSYSEQPQHF,TGTGCCAGCAGTTACTCGGAGCAGCCCCAGCATTTT
-,-,TRBV3-1/TRBV3-2,TRBJ1-1,CASSHQGMGNTEAFF,TGTGCCAGCAGCCATCAGGGGATGGGGAACACTGAAGCTTTCTTT
-,TRBD1,TRBV18,TRBJ2-2,CASSPGQSYFGELFF,TGTGCCAGCTCCCCGGGACAGTCTTATTTCGGGGAGCTGTTTTTT
few,TRBD1,TRBV11-2,TRBJ2-1,CASSPRQGAHEQFF,TGTGCCAGCAGCCCAAGACAGGGGGCCCATGAGCAGTTCTTC
-,-,TRBV2,TRBJ1-1,CASSDYRNTEAFF,TGTGCCAGCAGTGATTACAGGAACACTGAAGCTTTCTTT
-,TRBD1,TRBV6-5,TRBJ1-1,CASSYQWKQGEAFF,TGTGCCAGCAGTTACCAATGGAAACAGGGGGAAGCTTTCTTT
-,-,TRBV6-5,TRBJ1-1,CASSYSRPSKAFF,TGTGCCAGCAGTTACTCGAGGCCCTCGAAGGCTTTCTTT
-,-,TRBV10-1,TRBJ2-3,CASGDGTDTQYF,TGCGCCAGCGGAGACGGCACAGATACGCAGTATTTT
-,-,TRBV3-1/TRBV3-2,TRBJ2-1,CASSPTGLASNEQFF,TGTGCCAGCAGCCCTACGGGGTTGGCGTCCAATGAGCAGTTCTTC
-,TRBD1,TRBV5-4,TRBJ2-7,CASSPSGTGEYEQYF,TGTGCCAGCAGCCCCTCCGGGACAGGGGAATACGAGCAGTACTTC
-,-,TRBV19,TRBJ1-4,CASTQRRGEKLFF,TGTGCCAGTACCCAAAGACGGGGTGAAAAACTGTTTTTT
-,TRBD1,TRBV19,TRBJ1-4,CASSPRDRGLANEKLFF,TGTGCCAGTAGTCCCCGGGACAGGGGCTTAGCTAATGAAAAACTGTTTTTT
-,TRBD1,TRBV6-1,TRBJ1-1,CASSEITGGTGVTEAFF,TGTGCCAGCAGTGAAATCACCGGAGGGACAGGGGTCACTGAAGCTTTCTTT
once,TRBD2,TRBV19,TRBJ2-1,CASSPPGGGPYNEQFF,TGTGCCAGTAGCCCACCCGGGGGGGGCCCCTACAATGAGCAGTTCTTC
-,-,TRBV23-1,TRBJ1-1,CASSKQGNTEAFF,TGCGCCAGCAGTAAACAGGGGAACACTGAAGCTTTCTTT
-,TRBD1,TRBV2,TRBJ1-4,CATTGTGGLELFF,TGTGCCACGACCGGGACAGGGGGCTTAGAACTGTTTTTT
-,TRBD1,TRBV5-1,TRBJ1-1,CASSLLAGGNTEAFF,TGCGCCAGCAGCTTGTTAGCAGGGGGGAACACTGAAGCTTTCTTT
-,TRBD1,TRBV5-1,TRBJ2-7,CASSLAADRDYEQYF,TGCGCCAGCAGCTTGGCCGCAGACAGGGACTACGAGCAGTACTTC
-,TRBD1,TRBV4-1,TRBJ2-3,CASSPRTGLRSDTQYF,TGCGCCAGCAGCCCGCGGACAGGGTTAAGGTCAGATACGCAGTATTTT
-,TRBD1,TRBV27,TRBJ2-7,CASSLAQGYEQYF,TGTGCCAGCAGTTTGGCACAGGGGTACGAGCAGTACTTC
once,TRBD1,TRBV29-1,TRBJ1-5,CSGGQGGDQPQHF,TGCAGCGGCGGACAGGGGGGGGATCAGCCCCAGCATTTT
-,TRBD1,TRBV5-4,TRBJ2-2,CASSLGQGALGTGELFF,TGTGCCAGCAGCTTGGGACAGGGGGCTCTTGGGACCGGGGAGCTGTTTTTT
-,TRBD1,TRBV5-1,TRBJ1-3,CASSLLTGSSGNTIYF,TGCGCCAGCAGCTTATTGACAGGGAGCTCTGGAAACACCATATATTTT
-,-,TRBV9,TRBJ1-1,CASSVNRNTEAFF,TGTGCCAGCAGCGTGAACAGGAACACTGAAGCTTTCTTT
-,-,TRBV3-1/TRBV3-2,TRBJ1-1,CASSLGTEAFF,TGTGCCAGCAGCCTAGGGACAGAAGCTTTCTTT
-,-,TRBV18,TRBJ1-1,CASFGGSANTEAFF,TGTGCCTCTTTCGGAGGGTCGGCGAACACTGAAGCTTTCTTT
-,-,TRBV7-2,TRBJ2-2,CASSFETLRPLNTGELFF,TGTGCCAGCAGCTTTGAGACCCTACGGCCACTAAACACCGGGGAGCTGTTTTTT
-,-,TRBV5-1,TRBJ2-1,CASTPRRGLEQFF,TGCGCCAGCACCCCGCGGCGGGGACTTGAGCAGTTCTTC
once,TRBD1,TRBV30,TRBJ1-2,CAWGTGAPYGYTF,TGTGCCTGGGGGACAGGGGCCCCTTATGGCTACACCTTC
few,TRBD1,TRBV5-1,TRBJ1-4,CASSPGTGPAQANEKLFF,TGCGCCAGCAGCCCCGGGACAGGTCCCGCGCAAGCTAATGAAAAACTGTTTTTT
-,-,TRBV14,TRBJ1-4,CASRRRGNEKLFF,TGTGCCAGCAGAAGAAGGGGAAATGAAAAACTGTTTTTT
-,-,TRBV6-4,TRBJ2-2,CASSDRSTTDTGELFF,TGTGCCAGCAGTGACAGGAGTACAACGGACACCGGGGAGCTGTTTTTT
-,TRBD1,TRBV6-5,TRBJ1-2,CASSYVAGGLYGYTF,TGTGCCAGCAGTTACGTGGCAGGGGGCCTCTATGGCTACACCTTC
-,-,TRBV7-2,TRBJ2-5,CASSLLGQGIETQYF,TGTGCCAGCAGCTTATTGGGTCAGGGGATAGAGACCCAGTACTTC
-,-,TRBV7-2,TRBJ1-3,CASSRDTSSGNTIYF,TGTGCCAGCAGCCGGGACACCAGCTCTGGAAACACCATATATTTT
-,-,TRBV30,TRBJ1-2,CAWSLTVNGYTF,TGTGCCTGGAGCCTAACAGTCAATGGCTACACCTTC
-,TRBD2,TRBV19,TRBJ2-5,CASMGLAGGQETQYF,TGTGCCAGTATGGGACTAGCGGGGGGCCAAGAGACCCAGTACTTC
-,-,TRBV20-1,TRBJ1-2,CSAREPYGYTF,TGCAGTGCTAGGGAGCCCTATGGCTACACCTTC
-,-,TRBV29-1,TRBJ2-1,CSVGGGPYNEQFF,TGCAGCGTTGGCGGCGGGCCCTACAATGAGCAGTTCTTC
-,TRBD1,TRBV11-2,TRBJ2-7,CASSFEDRRYEQYF,TGTGCCAGCAGCTTTGAGGACAGGCGCTACGAGCAGTACTTC
-,-,TRBV3-1/TRBV3-2,TRBJ1-1,CASSQVLVGRTEAFF,TGTGCCAGCAGCCAAGTTCTGGTGGGGAGGACTGAAGCTTTCTTT
-,-,TRBV5-5,TRBJ1-1,CASSPYRATEAFF,TGTGCCAGCAGTCCGTACAGGGCCACTGAAGCTTTCTTT
-,-,TRBV6-5,TRBJ2-7,CASSAVRGYEQYF,TGTGCCAGCAGCGCCGTACGCGGGTACGAGCAGTACTTC
-,-,TRBV9,TRBJ2-2,CASSPPKGLFGGGELFF,TGTGCCAGCAGCCCACCTAAAGGGTTATTCGGGGGCGGGGAGCTGTTTTTT
-,TRBD1,TRBV6-5,TRBJ2-1,CATTKGRGPYNEQFF,TGTGCCACCACAAAAGGCAGGGGGCCCTACAATGAGCAGTTCTTC